This TCR beta chain emerged from a study of cytomegalovirus exposure and HLA in healthy donors. The germline CDR1 and CDR2 sequences are MDHEN and SYDVKM. The CDR3 extends over 16 amino acids. Trimming removed 6 bases from V and 5 bases from J, with 22 bases in between. Concerning this clone itself: Its matching antigen is unknown.

13 Jbeta primers and 60 Vbeta primers were used for the PCR. Some clones are missing from TCRdb's copy, which holds only in-frame ones; the method was immunoSEQ multiplex PCR. The ten top clones account for 2.5% to 3%, within a sample of some 120,000 clones. Study-level points and caveats: Later analysis identified several of the most significant clusters that appeared linked to common viral pathogens.

The genes are TRBV28 and TRBJ2-5; TRBD1 might be the D (6 bases). The origin of this receptor is a man aged 25 to 40 in good health and CMV-seronegative. Sequences were obtained from PBMCs. The chain's CDR3 is CASSPAQGQGWETQYF. For the CDR3, the DNA is TGTGCCAGCAGCCCAGCACAGGGTCAAGGGTGGGAGACCCAGTACTTC.